The 8 T cell receptor beta chains given below trace back to one sample, sequenced in a study of radiation and T cells in renal cell carcinoma. Sequencing was performed with immunoSEQ multiplex PCR; in TCRdb, only in-frame clones are kept and a portion is missing. The sample contains about 130,000 clones, 70% to 90% of which appear only once. Time point: blood 2 weeks post-SBRT. Indicated treatment: 15 Gy SBRT to primary tumor, nephrectomy 4 weeks later. This specimen consisted of blood, obtained from a patient whose treatment included radiotherapy and nephrectomy. The receptors were sampled from a woman aged 55 to 70 with renal cell carcinoma.

The CDR3 loop reads CASRTTGGVYGYTF. DNA for the CDR3: TGTGCCAGTAGAACGACAGGGGGGGTCTATGGCTACACCTTC. The V gene is TRBV19, the J gene TRBJ1-2, with 9 bases fitting TRBD1. There are 14 residues in the CDR3. CDR1 and CDR2 (germline): LNHDA, SQIVND (reference sequence). V shed 6 bases, J shed 4 bases, and the junction held 6 bases outside the gene matches.

The chain has TRBV5-1 and TRBJ2-1; D call uncertain. There are 16 residues in the CDR3. V gave up 1 base and J gave up 0 bases, with 11 bases separating them. The V gene's germline CDR1 is SGHRS and CDR2 YFSETQ. CDR3 region: CASSLNGPGSYNEQFF. The CDR3, as DNA: TGCGCCAGCAGCTTGAATGGGCCAGGCTCCTACAATGAGCAGTTCTTC.

The rearrangement joins TRBV4-1 to TRBJ2-4; D may be TRBD2 (5 bases). Germline CDR1 reads MGHRA; CDR2 reads YSYEKL. The CDR3 length is 17 residues. Trimming removed 4 bases from V and 1 base from J, with 17 bases in between. CDR3 sequence reads: CASSPLGSDSAKNIQYF. As DNA, the CDR3 is TGCGCCAGCAGCCCTCTGGGCTCGGACTCCGCCAAAAACATTCAGTACTTC.

Worth noting for this clone: One end of the junction fails to match germline, which may point to a read error. The chain couples TRBV6-6 to TRBJ2-7, with D maybe TRBD1 (6 bases). This CDR3 has 14 residues. The germline V gene has CDR1 MNHNY and CDR2 SVGAGI (reference sequence). This chain's CDR3 is CASSYSNGLTGLNF. CDR3 sequence (DNA): TGTGCCAGCAGTTACTCGAATGGTTTGACAGGCCTGAACTTC.

This clone has more than one count but fewer than ten. V is TRBV5-1 and J is TRBJ1-2, with D possibly matching TRBD1 (5 bases). CDR1 is SGHRS and CDR2 is YFSETQ in the germline V gene. Trimming removed 0 bases from V and 3 bases from J, with 12 bases in between. CDR3 length: 15 residues. CDR3 DNA: TGCGCCAGCAGCTTGGGAGTTGGGACCGACTATGGCTACACCTTC. This translates into CASSLGVGTDYGYTF.

As to this clone: One junction end does not reproduce the germline sequence, and a read error may be involved. The chain combines TRBV12-5 with TRBJ2-5, with a possible D match to TRBD2 (5 bases). Per the germline V gene, CDR1 is LGHNT and CDR2 is FRNRAP. CDR3 size: 13 residues. The CDR3 DNA reads as TGTGCTAGTGGTTACGGAAACAGCCCGCCCGGGGACTTC. Residues: CASGYGNSPPGDF.

This chain joins TRBV11-2 and TRBJ1-4; D is perhaps TRBD1 (5 bases). This CDR3 has 15 residues. Between the trimmed V and J ends, which lost 1 base and 6 bases, there was a span of 12 bases. Germline-derived CDR1 and CDR2 are SGHAT and FQNNGV. The CDR3 DNA follows: TGTGCCAGCAGCTTAGGACAGACGATCCATGAAAAACTGTTTTTT. Translated: CASSLGQTIHEKLFF.

The chain joins TRBV19 to TRBJ2-7, with D uncertain. Per the germline V gene, CDR1 is LNHDA and CDR2 is SQIVND (reference sequence). There are 14 residues in the CDR3. V lost 0 bases, J lost 3 bases, and 9 bases lay in between. As DNA, the CDR3 is TGTGCCAGTAGTATAGATCCCTTCAGCTACGAGCAGTACTTC. Protein: CASSIDPFSYEQYF.